The TCR beta chain under discussion was sequenced for a study of blood T cell repertoires in COVID-19. On the study more broadly: The analysed material was cDNA or gDNA that came from T cells, B-cell-depleted T cells, or PBMCs.

TCRdb keeps only in-frame clones here, not all; method: immunoSEQ multiplex PCR. Among 70,000 to 95,000 clones listed, roughly nine tenths were seen once. CDR3 length equals 13 residues. V lost 3 bases and J lost 6; bases outside the gene matches: 4. Germline V CDR1 and CDR2: SNHLY, FYNNEI. The sequencing sample was made of peripheral blood. The J gene is TRBJ2-7, the V gene TRBV2; TRBD2 matches at 8 bases. The receptor was isolated from a woman older than 75 with active COVID-19. CDR3 region: CASSEASGSEQYF. In nucleotides, the CDR3 is TGTGCCAGCAGTGAGGCTAGCGGGTCCGAGCAGTACTTC.